A single sample is the source of the 13 T cell receptor beta chains below, sequenced in a study of cytomegalovirus exposure and HLA in healthy donors (dated by TCRdb to 2016 to 2017). Libraries were built with the immunoSEQ multiplex PCR assay. A mixture of 60 forward primers for TCR Vbeta segments and 13 reverse primers for TCR Jbeta segments was used in the multiplex PCR. As stored in TCRdb, this immuneACCESS dataset retains in-frame rearrangements with V and J assigned. A fraction of the clones does not appear; measured against another copy, unresolved V genes explain less than half of the discrepancy, and the remainder lacks a known reason. This sample's table has entries for tens of thousands of clones. The top ten clones comprise 3.5% to 4% of the sample. The sample was PBMCs. The receptor source for this set is a male donor in good health and CMV-seronegative.

The genes are TRBV5-1 and TRBJ2-1, with D possibly being TRBD2 (5 bases). V was pared by 2 bases and J by 10 bases, with 7 bases between. Germline CDR1 and CDR2: SGHRS and YFSETQ. The CDR3 has 11 amino acids. In DNA, the CDR3 is TGCGCCAGCAGCTTAGAGCGGGAGCAGTTCTTC. Its protein product is CASSLEREQFF.

The rearrangement joins TRBV7-2 to TRBJ2-5; TRBD1 aligns across 7 bases. V was clipped by 5 bases and J by 3 bases; unmatched bases: 18. This CDR3 has 18 residues. Germline V lookup: CDR1 SGHTA, CDR2 FQGNSA. The CDR3 DNA reads TGTGCCAGCAGCCCCCACGACCCGACTCGGACAGGAGAAGAGACCCAGTACTTC. Translation: CASSPHDPTRTGEETQYF.

The chain recombines TRBV27 with TRBJ2-7; a weak D match, TRBD1 (6 bases). The V end lost 2 bases, the J end lost 7 bases, and 18 bases lay between the germline ends. This CDR3 region has 15 residues. Germline-derived CDR1 and CDR2 are MNHEY and SMNVEV (reference sequence). The CDR3 sequence: CASSLGAGPQGEQYF. The CDR3 nucleotides are TGTGCCAGCAGTTTAGGGGCAGGGCCCCAGGGGGAGCAGTACTTC.

This rearrangement joins TRBV6-1 to TRBJ2-4; D gene unclear. V lost 1 base, J lost 0 bases, and 10 bases lay in between. From germline, CDR1 is MNHNS and CDR2 SASEGT. The CDR3 contains 16 residues. The CDR3 here is CASSEGRGIAKNIQYF. The CDR3 DNA is TGTGCCAGCAGTGAAGGGAGAGGCATAGCCAAAAACATTCAGTACTTC.

This sequence joins TRBV7-9 and TRBJ2-7; possibly TRBD2 for D (5 bases). Germline loops: CDR1 SEHNR, CDR2 FQNEAQ (reference sequence). This CDR3 spans 13 amino acids. V lost 2 bases and J 1 base, leaving 6 bases between the germline ends. The CDR3 is CASSLRESYEQYF. The CDR3 nucleotides are TGTGCCAGCAGCTTACGGGAATCCTACGAGCAGTACTTC.

The rearrangement joins TRBV28 to TRBJ1-2, with TRBD1 matching over 7 bases. The V segment lost 4 bases and the J segment 2 bases; nucleotides outside the gene matches: 7. CDR1 MDHEN and CDR2 SYDVKM come from the germline V gene. CDR3 length: 15 amino acids. The CDR3 region is CASSSVGTVNYGYTF. CDR3 DNA: TGTGCCAGCAGTTCGGTAGGGACAGTCAACTATGGCTACACCTTC.

The chain joins TRBV29-1 to TRBJ2-1; 7 positions agree with TRBD2. Losses at the gene ends were 5 bases for V and 4 bases for J; bases not matched to a gene: 5. The length of the CDR3 is 13 residues. Germline lookup yields CDR1 SQVTM and CDR2 ANQGSEA. In nucleotides, the CDR3 is TGCAGCGTTACCACTAGCGCATACAATGAGCAGTTCTTC. This sequence encodes CSVTTSAYNEQFF.

The J gene is TRBJ2-3, the V gene TRBV18; 8 bases are a match to TRBD1. CDR3 length: 14 residues. The V gene's germline CDR1 is KGHSH and CDR2 LQKENI. With V trimmed by 6 bases and J by 5 bases, 7 bases remained unmatched. This CDR3 reads CASSLQGAQDTQYF. CDR3 coding DNA: TGTGCCAGCTCCCTGCAGGGGGCACAAGATACGCAGTATTTT.

The rearrangement uses TRBV7-2 and TRBJ1-4; weak D call: TRBD1 (5 bases). The length of the CDR3 is 13 residues. CDR1 SGHTA and CDR2 FQGNSA come from the germline V gene. V lost 7 bases, J lost 2 bases, and 8 bases lay in between. CDR3 in DNA: TGTGCCAGCAAAGGGGCTACTAATGAAAAACTGTTTTTT. Its translation is CASKGATNEKLFF.

The rearrangement joins TRBV2 to TRBJ1-2; possibly TRBD1 for D (5 bases). This CDR3 region has 15 residues. V lost 2 bases and J 7 bases, leaving 17 bases between the germline ends. CDR1 is SNHLY, CDR2 FYNNEI, per germline. This CDR3 is CASSETRQTVFGYTF. The CDR3 DNA sequence: TGTGCCAGCAGTGAAACCCGACAGACGGTTTTTGGCTACACCTTC.

J is TRBJ1-1 and V is TRBV6-5; possibly TRBD1 for D (5 bases). V lost 0 bases and J lost 4, with 12 bases in between. The CDR3 runs 15 residues. Germline CDR1 and CDR2: MNHEY and SVGAGI. In DNA, the CDR3 is TGTGCCAGCAGTTACTCGGCAGGGTTGGGCACTGAAGCTTTCTTT. Protein sequence: CASSYSAGLGTEAFF.

J is TRBJ1-1 and V is TRBV19; possible D gene TRBD1, 5 bases. Trimming took off 7 bases at V and 2 bases at J, with 11 bases between the two ends. The germline V gene has CDR1 LNHDA and CDR2 SQIVND (reference sequence). This CDR3 spans 13 amino acids. The CDR3 DNA is TGTGCCAGTACCAGACAGAGAAACACTGAAGCTTTCTTT. Residues: CASTRQRNTEAFF.

The V call is TRBV18, the J call TRBJ2-1, with D possibly matching TRBD1 (5 bases). V was cut by 4 bases and J by 9 bases, with 10 bases left in between. CDR1 is KGHSH, CDR2 LQKENI, per germline. The CDR3 has 12 amino acids. The CDR3 DNA reads as TGTGCCAGCTCACAAGGGGCAGGTGAGCAGTTCTTC. Translating gives CASSQGAGEQFF.